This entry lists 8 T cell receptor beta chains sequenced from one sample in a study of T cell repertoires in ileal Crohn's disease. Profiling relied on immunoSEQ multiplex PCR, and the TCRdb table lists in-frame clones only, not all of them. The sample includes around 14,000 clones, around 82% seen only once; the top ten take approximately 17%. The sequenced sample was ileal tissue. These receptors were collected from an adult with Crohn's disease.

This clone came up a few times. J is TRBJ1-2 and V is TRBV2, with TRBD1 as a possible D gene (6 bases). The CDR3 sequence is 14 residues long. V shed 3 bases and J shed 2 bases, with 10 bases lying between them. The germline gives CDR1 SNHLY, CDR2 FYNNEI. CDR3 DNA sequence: TGTGCCAGCAGTGAGAGGGGGGGCAACTATGGCTACACCTTC. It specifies CASSERGGNYGYTF.

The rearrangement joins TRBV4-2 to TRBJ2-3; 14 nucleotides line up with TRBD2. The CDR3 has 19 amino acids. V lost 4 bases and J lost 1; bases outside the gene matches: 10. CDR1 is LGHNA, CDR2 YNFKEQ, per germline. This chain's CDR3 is CASSRRLAGGQGGTDTQYF. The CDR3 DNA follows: TGTGCCAGCAGCCGCCGACTAGCGGGGGGGCAAGGCGGCACAGATACGCAGTATTTT.

CDR3 in amino acids: CASSLAGGGFHEQYF. The CDR3 nucleotides read TGTGCCAGCAGCTTGGCCGGGGGAGGATTCCACGAGCAGTACTTC. The chain employs TRBV5-6 and TRBJ2-7, with a possible D match to TRBD2 (6 bases). V was trimmed by 0 bases and J by 5 bases, leaving 15 bases between them. CDR1 and CDR2 (germline): SGHDT, YYEEEE. This CDR3 is 15 amino acids long. The complete variable domain, with remaining parts taken from reference TRBV5-6 and TRBJ2-7, reads DAGVTQSPTHLIKTRGQQVTLRCSPKSGHDTVSWYQQALGQGPQFIFQYYEEEERQRGNFPDRFSGHQFPNYSSELNVNALLLGDSALYLCASSLAGGGFHEQYFGPGTRLTVT.

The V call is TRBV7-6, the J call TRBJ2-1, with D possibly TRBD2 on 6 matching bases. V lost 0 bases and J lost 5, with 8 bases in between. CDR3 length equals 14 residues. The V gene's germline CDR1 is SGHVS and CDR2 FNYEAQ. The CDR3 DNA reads TGTGCCAGCAGCTTAGCACTAGCTCACAATGAGCAGTTCTTC. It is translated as CASSLALAHNEQFF. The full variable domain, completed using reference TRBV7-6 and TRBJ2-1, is GAGVSQSPRYKVTKRGQDVALRCDPISGHVSLYWYRQALGQGPEFLTYFNYEAQQDKSGLPNDRFSAERPEGSISTLTIQRTEQRDSAMYRCASSLALAHNEQFFGPGTRLTVL.

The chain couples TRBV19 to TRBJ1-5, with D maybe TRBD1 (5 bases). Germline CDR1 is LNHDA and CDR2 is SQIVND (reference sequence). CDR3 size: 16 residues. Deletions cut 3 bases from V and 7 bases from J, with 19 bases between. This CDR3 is CASSMYQKGLEQPQHF. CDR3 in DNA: TGTGCCAGTAGTATGTATCAGAAGGGGTTAGAACAGCCCCAGCATTTT.

In nucleotides, the CDR3 is TGTGCCAGCAGCCCGGGTCCCTATGGCTACACCTTC. Its translation: CASSPGPYGYTF. The chain employs TRBV11-2 and TRBJ1-2; D remains ambiguous. V was pared by 5 bases and J by 4 bases, with 8 bases between. CDR3 length: 12 residues. In germline, CDR1 is SGHAT, CDR2 FQNNGV.

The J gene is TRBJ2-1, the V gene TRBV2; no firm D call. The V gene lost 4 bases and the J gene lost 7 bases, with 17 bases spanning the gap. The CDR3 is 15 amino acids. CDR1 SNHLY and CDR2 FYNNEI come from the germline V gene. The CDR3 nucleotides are TGTGCCAGCAGTGGCAACTCGGGTTATGGTAATGAGCAGTTCTTC. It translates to CASSGNSGYGNEQFF.

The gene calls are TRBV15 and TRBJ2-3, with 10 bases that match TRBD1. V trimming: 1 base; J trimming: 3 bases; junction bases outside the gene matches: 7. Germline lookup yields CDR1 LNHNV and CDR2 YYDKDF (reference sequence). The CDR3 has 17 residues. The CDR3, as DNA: TGTGCCACCAGCAGAGGAAGACAGGGGGCGAAGACAGATACGCAGTATTTT. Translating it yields CATSRGRQGAKTDTQYF.